Shown below are 18 T cell receptor beta chains from a single sample sequenced in a study of cytomegalovirus exposure and HLA in healthy donors. It was with 60 Vbeta and 13 Jbeta primers that the PCR ran. The table came from immunoSEQ multiplex PCR; TCRdb's copy has only in-frame clones and leaves some out. The sample consists of roughly 100,000 clones, 9.4% of them appearing once. The specimen sequenced was PBMCs. The receptor set was obtained from a man over 45 in good health and CMV-seropositive.

The gene calls are TRBV29-1 and TRBJ2-5, with D possibly matching TRBD1 (5 bases). The CDR3 covers 15 residues. V shed 6 bases and J shed 0 bases, with 17 bases lying between them. CDR1 and CDR2 from the germline V gene are SQVTM and ANQGSEA. The CDR3 reads CSVPPDSWYQETQYF. In DNA form, the CDR3 reads TGCAGCGTCCCCCCCGACAGCTGGTACCAAGAGACCCAGTACTTC.

The chain uses TRBV19 and TRBJ1-5; D is uncertain. Germline loops: CDR1 LNHDA, CDR2 SQIVND (reference sequence). V lost 3 bases, J lost 3 bases, and 12 bases lay in between. The CDR3 is made up of 15 amino acids. CDR3: CASSIARGLNQPQHF. The CDR3 DNA reads as TGTGCCAGTAGTATCGCGAGAGGGCTCAATCAGCCCCAGCATTTT.

This clone was found a few times. The chain has TRBV27 and TRBJ1-2; D may be TRBD1 (6 bases). Germline V CDR1 and CDR2: MNHEY, SMNVEV (reference sequence). The CDR3 is made up of 14 amino acids. Trimming left V 4 bases short and J 4 bases short, with 13 bases between. In DNA, the CDR3 is TGTGCCAGCAGTTCGGACAGAAGAACCTATGGCTACACCTTC. This translates into CASSSDRRTYGYTF.

This clone was observed a few times. This sequence joins TRBV6-5 and TRBJ2-2; D possibly corresponds to TRBD1 (6 bases). The CDR3 has 15 amino acids. Trimming removed 3 bases at V and 4 bases at J, with 12 bases between. Per germline, CDR1 MNHEY and CDR2 SVGAGI. In DNA, the CDR3 is TGTGCCAGCAGTTATGGGCCAGGGGTCACCGGGGAGCTGTTTTTT. As protein: CASSYGPGVTGELFF.

The chain couples TRBV6-1 to TRBJ2-7, with D possibly being TRBD1 (5 bases). From germline, CDR1 is MNHNS and CDR2 SASEGT. This CDR3 comprises 13 residues. V lost 6 bases, J lost 2 bases, and 11 bases lay in between. CDR3 amino acids: CASSWTPPYEQYF. CDR3 in DNA: TGTGCCAGCAGCTGGACACCTCCCTACGAGCAGTACTTC.

A few counts support this clone. The chain combines TRBV7-2 with TRBJ2-5; a possible D gene is TRBD2 (6 bases). The V gene lost 1 base and the J gene lost 5 bases, with 17 bases spanning the gap. Germline values: CDR1 SGHTA, CDR2 FQGNSA. The CDR3 is 16 residues long. CDR3 residues: CASSLVSGRGKETQYF. The CDR3 nucleotides read TGTGCCAGCAGCTTAGTTTCCGGGAGAGGAAAGGAGACCCAGTACTTC.

This clone has just a few counts. The chain uses TRBV9 and TRBJ2-3, with D possibly matching TRBD2 (6 bases). The V gene's germline CDR1 is SGDLS and CDR2 YYNGEE. Trimming left V 0 bases short and J 1 base short, with 9 bases between. The CDR3 spans 15 residues. The CDR3 DNA is TGTGCCAGCAGCGTAGCTAGCGTTCGCACAGATACGCAGTATTTT. Its protein product is CASSVASVRTDTQYF.

The chain links TRBV7-9 to TRBJ2-1, with TRBD2 matching over 12 bases. This CDR3 has 18 residues. V shed 5 bases, J shed 8 bases, and the junction held 16 bases outside the gene matches. Germline lookup yields CDR1 SEHNR and CDR2 FQNEAQ (reference sequence). This CDR3 is CASSPGAATSGSVDEQFF. The CDR3 region has the DNA TGTGCCAGCAGCCCCGGGGCCGCGACTAGCGGGAGTGTCGATGAGCAGTTCTTC.

This clone showed up just a few times. The chain uses TRBV30 and TRBJ1-4; D may be TRBD1 (5 bases). Germline CDR1 and CDR2: GTSNPN and SVGIG (reference sequence). V was trimmed by 4 bases and J by 8 bases, leaving 20 bases between them. CDR3 size: 15 residues. The CDR3 is CAWTNHRRFGEKLFF. CDR3 sequence (DNA): TGTGCCTGGACGAACCACAGGCGCTTCGGGGAAAAACTGTTTTTT.

The chain recombines TRBV6-4 with TRBJ2-2, with D perhaps TRBD1 (6 bases). The V end was cut by 6 bases, the J end by 3 bases, with 11 bases between. The CDR3 is made up of 14 amino acids. Germline CDR1 is MRHNA and CDR2 is SNTAGT. CDR3 in DNA: TGTGCCAGCAGAGAACAGGGAGACACCGGGGAGCTGTTTTTT. It encodes CASREQGDTGELFF.

In its sample, this clone was seen a few times. The genes are TRBV10-3 and TRBJ1-5; 8 nucleotides match TRBD1. V shed 4 bases and J 4 bases; nucleotides not matched to a gene: 3. The CDR3 runs 14 residues. CDR1 ENHRY and CDR2 SYGVKD come from the germline V gene. Here the CDR3 reads CAISADRANQPQHF. DNA of the CDR3: TGTGCCATCAGTGCGGACAGGGCAAATCAGCCCCAGCATTTT.

This clone has more than one count but fewer than ten. One end of the junction varies from germline; a read error may be responsible. This chain uses TRBV7-3 with TRBJ1-1; 8 nucleotides match TRBD1. The CDR3 runs 14 residues. Germline lookup yields CDR1 SGHTA and CDR2 FQGTGA. CDR3 region: CVSSLTGGNTEAFF. For the CDR3, the DNA is TGTGTCAGCAGCTTAACAGGGGGGAACACTGAAGCTTTCTTT.

This chain links TRBV23-1 with TRBJ2-7; the match to TRBD2 covers 13 bases. TRBV23-1 is an ORF, and what it does is uncertain. The CDR3 loop spans 15 amino acids. After removal of 8 bases from V and 0 bases from J, the junction contained 4 bases not matched to a gene. CDR3 protein: CASLGLAGSSYEQYF. In DNA, the CDR3 is TGCGCCAGCTTGGGACTAGCGGGGTCCTCCTACGAGCAGTACTTC.

This chain connects TRBV6-5 to TRBJ1-1, with 8 bases fitting TRBD1. Losses at the gene ends were 2 bases for V and 5 bases for J; bases not matched to a gene: 4. This CDR3 contains 14 residues. Germline values: CDR1 MNHEY, CDR2 SVGAGI. The DNA for the CDR3 is TGTGCCAGCAGTTACGAGACAGGGGCGACTGAAGCTTTCTTT. Its translation: CASSYETGATEAFF.

This clone has just a few counts. CDR3 sequence: CASSLGSGRRSEQYF. The CDR3 region has the DNA TGTGCCAGCAGCTTAGGGAGCGGGAGGCGTAGCGAGCAGTACTTC. This chain uses TRBV7-8 with TRBJ2-7; 9 bases match TRBD2. CDR1 is SGHVS, CDR2 FQNEAQ, per germline. This CDR3 is 15 amino acids long. Trimming at V came to 1 base and at J to 6 bases, leaving 7 bases not matched to a gene.

This clone has a handful of counts. The chain uses TRBV30 and TRBJ2-1, with D perhaps TRBD2 (6 bases). Germline values: CDR1 GTSNPN, CDR2 SVGIG (reference sequence). The CDR3 has 15 amino acids. V lost 3 bases to trimming and J lost 1 base, with 13 bases between them. The CDR3 loop reads CAWSPGLSSYNEQFF. In DNA form, the CDR3 reads TGTGCCTGGAGCCCGGGACTGTCTTCCTACAATGAGCAGTTCTTC.

V gene TRBV7-2 combines with J gene TRBJ2-1, with D possibly being TRBD1 (6 bases). V was pared by 2 bases and J by 4 bases, with 9 bases between. CDR1 SGHTA and CDR2 FQGNSA come from the germline V gene. The CDR3 length is 14 residues. CDR3 sequence: CASSLLQGYNEQFF. CDR3 in DNA: TGTGCCAGCAGCTTACTACAGGGTTACAATGAGCAGTTCTTC.

The rearrangement joins TRBV12-5 to TRBJ1-1, with TRBD1 matching over 7 bases. Germline trimming cut 0 bases from V and 2 bases from J; bases unmatched to any gene: 9. Looked up from germline, CDR1 is LGHNT and CDR2 is FRNRAP. This CDR3 is 17 amino acids long. The CDR3 nucleotides are TGTGCTAGTGGTTTGGTACTCGCGGGGACAGTTAACACTGAAGCTTTCTTT. Its protein product is CASGLVLAGTVNTEAFF.